This passage covers 10 T cell receptor beta chains from one sample sequenced in a study of cytomegalovirus exposure and HLA in healthy donors. This PCR relied on a set of 60 Vbeta primers and 13 Jbeta primers. The repertoire was sequenced with immunoSEQ multiplex PCR; TCRdb's copy has only in-frame clones and lacks some. The profile shows some 150,000 clones, roughly four fifths of them singletons. The sample comprised PBMCs. Source of these receptors: a man aged 40-55 years in good health and CMV-seronegative.

This chain connects TRBV4-1 to TRBJ2-3, with 10 bases aligning to TRBD2. Germline loops: CDR1 MGHRA, CDR2 YSYEKL. Trimming took 3 bases from V and 3 from J; bases not matched to a gene: 3. This CDR3 is 15 amino acids long. CDR3 region: CASSQVAGGTDTQYF. DNA of the CDR3: TGCGCCAGCAGCCAGGTAGCGGGGGGTACAGATACGCAGTATTTT.

J is TRBJ1-2 and V is TRBV28; the match to TRBD1 covers 8 bases. The CDR3 has 15 amino acids. Germline V gene sequence: CDR1 MDHEN, CDR2 SYDVKM. V shed 5 bases and J 5 bases; nucleotides not matched to a gene: 10. The CDR3 coding sequence is TGTGCCAGCAGTGAGATCAGGGGGCTTAGATATGGCTACACCTTC. Its protein is CASSEIRGLRYGYTF.

This rearrangement joins TRBV19 to TRBJ2-7; 11 nucleotides align to TRBD2. The V gene's germline CDR1 is LNHDA and CDR2 SQIVND (reference sequence). V lost 3 bases and J lost 0; bases outside the gene matches: 1. The CDR3 totals 15 residues. The CDR3 DNA reads as TGTGCCAGTAGTATCCTAGCGGGGGGCTCCTACGAGCAGTACTTC. Its protein product is CASSILAGGSYEQYF. The variable domain in full, with the rest retrieved from reference TRBV19 and TRBJ2-7, is DGGITQSPKYLFRKEGQNVTLSCEQNLNHDAMYWYRQDPGQGLRLIYYSQIVNDFQKGDIAEGYSVSREKKESFPLTVTSAQKNPTAFYLCASSILAGGSYEQYFGPGTRLTVT.

The chain couples TRBV9 to TRBJ1-4; 8 nucleotides align to TRBD1. Germline CDR1 and CDR2: SGDLS and YYNGEE. Trimming removed 3 bases from V and 5 bases from J; junction bases left unmatched: 15. The CDR3 runs to 18 residues. DNA for the CDR3: TGTGCCAGCAGCGGCGGACAGGGTACGCCGGGGTGGAATGAAAAACTGTTTTTT. Translation: CASSGGQGTPGWNEKLFF.

The CDR3 region is CASSYLAGGPVEQFF. The CDR3 region has the DNA TGTGCCAGCAGCTACCTAGCGGGGGGGCCGGTTGAGCAGTTCTTC. V gene TRBV7-3 combines with J gene TRBJ2-1; TRBD2 matches at 12 bases. The ends lost 4 bases at V and 9 bases at J; junction bases unmatched: 7. The CDR3 totals 15 residues. Germline V CDR1 and CDR2: SGHTA, FQGTGA.

The J gene is TRBJ2-5, the V gene TRBV7-6; 7 bases line up with TRBD1. The J call is uncertain, as TRBJ2-7 better fits the DNA end. The germline CDR1 and CDR2 sequences are SGHVS and FNYEAQ. The CDR3 contains 13 residues. The CDR3 DNA reads as TGTGCCAGCACCCAGGGACAGTACTACGAGCAGTACTTC. Encoded protein: CASTQGQYYEQYF.

J is TRBJ2-5 and V is TRBV5-6; TRBD2 agrees at 8 bases. The CDR3 totals 15 residues. The J segment lost 0 bases and the V segment lost 2 bases, leaving 3 bases of the junction unmatched. Germline CDR1 and CDR2: SGHDT and YYEEEE. The CDR3 loop reads CASSFKREYQETQYF. As DNA, the CDR3 is TGTGCCAGCAGCTTCAAGCGGGAGTACCAAGAGACCCAGTACTTC.

The rearrangement uses TRBV7-8 and TRBJ2-5; the D is unclear. CDR1 and CDR2 (germline): SGHVS, FQNEAQ. CDR3 length: 13 residues. V lost 3 bases and J lost 2, with 7 bases in between. CDR3 nucleotides: TGTGCCAGCAGCTTGAAACAGCAAGAGACCCAGTACTTC. Its translation is CASSLKQQETQYF.

The chain employs TRBV4-2 and TRBJ2-2; 9 bases match TRBD1. The germline V gene has CDR1 LGHNA and CDR2 YNFKEQ. This CDR3 is built from 17 residues. After removal of 5 bases from V and 1 base from J, the junction contained 8 bases not matched to a gene. This CDR3 is CASSFPPGQGNTGELFF. In DNA form, the CDR3 reads TGTGCCAGCAGCTTCCCCCCGGGACAGGGGAACACCGGGGAGCTGTTTTTT.

The chain's CDR3 is CASSIGAGGTSSTDTQYF. The CDR3 DNA follows: TGTGCCAGTAGTATAGGCGCGGGGGGGACCTCTAGCACAGATACGCAGTATTTT. This chain uses TRBV19 with TRBJ2-3; 9 bases agree with TRBD2. CDR3 length: 18 residues. The ends lost 1 base at V and 0 bases at J; junction bases unmatched: 8. Germline CDR1 reads LNHDA; CDR2 reads SQIVND (reference sequence). Combining the CDR3 with reference TRBV19 and TRBJ2-3 gives the whole variable domain DGGITQSPKYLFRKEGQNVTLSCEQNLNHDAMYWYRQDPGQGLRLIYYSQIVNDFQKGDIAEGYSVSREKKESFPLTVTSAQKNPTAFYLCASSIGAGGTSSTDTQYFGPGTRLTVL.